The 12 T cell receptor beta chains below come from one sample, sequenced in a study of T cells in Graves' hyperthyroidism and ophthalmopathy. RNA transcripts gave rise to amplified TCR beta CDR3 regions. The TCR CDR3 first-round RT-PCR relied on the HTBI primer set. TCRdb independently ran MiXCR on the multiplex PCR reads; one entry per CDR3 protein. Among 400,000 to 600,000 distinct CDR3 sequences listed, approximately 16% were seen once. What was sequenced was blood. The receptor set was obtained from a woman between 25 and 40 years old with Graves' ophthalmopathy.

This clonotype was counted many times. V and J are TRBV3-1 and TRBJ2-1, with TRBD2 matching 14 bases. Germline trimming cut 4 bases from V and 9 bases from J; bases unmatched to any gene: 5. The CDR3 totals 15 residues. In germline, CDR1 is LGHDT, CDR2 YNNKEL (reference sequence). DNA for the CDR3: TGTGCCAGCAGCCCGGGGACTAGCGGGAGTATTGAGCAGTTCTTC. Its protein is CASSPGTSGSIEQFF.

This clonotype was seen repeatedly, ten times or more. Here the CDR3 reads CAANTESNQPQHF. The CDR3 DNA reads as TGTGCAGCCAACACAGAGAGCAATCAGCCCCAGCATTTT. V usage is TRBV3-2 and J usage is TRBJ1-5. TRBV3-2 is noted as a pseudogene. The CDR3 has 13 amino acids.

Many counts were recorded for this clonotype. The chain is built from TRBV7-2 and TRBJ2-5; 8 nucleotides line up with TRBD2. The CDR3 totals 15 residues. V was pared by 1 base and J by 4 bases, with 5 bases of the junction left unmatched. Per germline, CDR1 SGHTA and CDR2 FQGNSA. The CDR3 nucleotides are TGTGCCAGCAGCTTAGAGCGGGGGCGCATAGAGACCCAGTACTTC. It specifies CASSLERGRIETQYF.

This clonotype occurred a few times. CDR3 region: CASSLIQRNTEAFF. The CDR3 nucleotides are TGTGCCAGCAGCTTAATACAGAGAAACACTGAAGCTTTCTTT. The rearrangement joins TRBV28 to TRBJ1-1; D is uncertain. The CDR3 loop spans 14 amino acids. CDR1 and CDR2 from the germline V gene are MDHEN and SYDVKM. Trimming removed 6 bases at V and 2 bases at J, with 13 bases between.

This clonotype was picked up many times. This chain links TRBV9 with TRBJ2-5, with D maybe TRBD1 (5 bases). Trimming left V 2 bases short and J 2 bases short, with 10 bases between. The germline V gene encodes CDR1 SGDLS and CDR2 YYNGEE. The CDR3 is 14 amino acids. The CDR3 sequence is CASSVQGTQETQYF. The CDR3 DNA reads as TGTGCCAGCAGCGTCCAGGGTACGCAAGAGACCCAGTACTTC.

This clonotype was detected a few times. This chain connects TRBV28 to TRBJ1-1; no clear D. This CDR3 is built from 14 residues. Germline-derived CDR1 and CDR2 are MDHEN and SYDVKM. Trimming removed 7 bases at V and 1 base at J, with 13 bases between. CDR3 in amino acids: CASTFNPTNTEAFF. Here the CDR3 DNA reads TGTGCCAGCACTTTTAACCCTACGAACACTGAAGCTTTCTTT.

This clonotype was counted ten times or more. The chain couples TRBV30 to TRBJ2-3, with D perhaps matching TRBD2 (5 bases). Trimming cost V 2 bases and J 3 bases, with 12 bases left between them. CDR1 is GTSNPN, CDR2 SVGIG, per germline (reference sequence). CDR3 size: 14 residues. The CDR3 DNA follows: TGTGCCTGGAGTATTTCGGAGGTAACAGATACGCAGTATTTT. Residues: CAWSISEVTDTQYF. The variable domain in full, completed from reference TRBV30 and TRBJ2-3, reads SQTIHQWPATLVQPVGSPLSLECTVEGTSNPNLYWYRQAAGRGLQLLFYSVGIGQISSEVPQNLSASRPQDRQFILSSKKLLLSDSGFYLCAWSISEVTDTQYFGPGTRLTVL.

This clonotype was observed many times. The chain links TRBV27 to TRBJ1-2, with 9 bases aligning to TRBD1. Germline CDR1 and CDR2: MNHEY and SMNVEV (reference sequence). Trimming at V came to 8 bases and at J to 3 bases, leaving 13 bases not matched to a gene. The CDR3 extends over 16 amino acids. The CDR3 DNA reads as TGTGCCAGCCTCCCCTACAGGGGGCAAGGGCACTATGGCTACACCTTC. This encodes CASLPYRGQGHYGYTF.

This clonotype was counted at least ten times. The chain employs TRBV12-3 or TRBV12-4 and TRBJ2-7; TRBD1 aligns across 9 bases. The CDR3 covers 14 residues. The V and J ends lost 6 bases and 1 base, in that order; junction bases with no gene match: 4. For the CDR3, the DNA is TGTGCCAGCAGCTACGGGACAGGGTCCTACGAGCAGTACTTC. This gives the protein CASSYGTGSYEQYF.

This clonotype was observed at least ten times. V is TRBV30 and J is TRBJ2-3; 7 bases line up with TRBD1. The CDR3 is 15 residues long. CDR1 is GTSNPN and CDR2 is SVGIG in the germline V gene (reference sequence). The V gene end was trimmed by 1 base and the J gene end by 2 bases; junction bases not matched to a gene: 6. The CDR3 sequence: CAWSGQGLHTDTQYF. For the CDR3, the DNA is TGTGCCTGGAGTGGACAGGGTTTACACACAGATACGCAGTATTTT.

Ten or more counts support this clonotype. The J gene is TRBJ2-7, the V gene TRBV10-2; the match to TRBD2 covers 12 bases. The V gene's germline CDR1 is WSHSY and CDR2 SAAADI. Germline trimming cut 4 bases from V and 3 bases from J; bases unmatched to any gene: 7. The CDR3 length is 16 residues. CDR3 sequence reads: CASSALLAGGYYEQYF. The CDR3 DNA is TGCGCCAGCAGTGCCCTACTAGCGGGAGGCTACTACGAGCAGTACTTC.

CDR3 loop: CSAFWDANYGYTF. CDR3 bases: TGCAGTGCTTTTTGGGACGCTAACTATGGCTACACCTTC. The chain uses TRBV20-1 and TRBJ1-2, with TRBD1 as a possible D gene (5 bases). Germline V lookup: CDR1 DFQATT, CDR2 SNEGSKA (reference sequence). V was pared by 5 bases and J by 0 bases, with 10 bases between. This CDR3 contains 13 residues.